Below, one T cell receptor beta chain is given with its context. The data belong to a study of T cell changes during pregnancy in multiple sclerosis. The protocol was immunoSEQ multiplex PCR, while the TCRdb copy is restricted to in-frame clones and leaves out a portion. The table has some 57,000 clones, about 90% seen once. Germline V gene data show CDR1 as SGHTA and CDR2 as FQGTGA. The CDR3 spans 17 residues. V dropped 5 bases and J dropped 2; count of bases not matched to a gene: 11. The clonotype was recovered from a female donor in good health, enrolled as a control in a pregnancy study. This sample comprised CD4+ T cells from peripheral blood mononuclear cells, obtained after pregnancy. This chain connects TRBV7-3 to TRBJ2-2, with 7 nucleotides matching TRBD1. The CDR3 region has the DNA TGTGCCAGCAGCCCCGAAAGGGACAGCGCAAACACCGGGGAGCTGTTTTTT. It translates to CASSPERDSANTGELFF.